This T cell receptor (beta chain) emerged from a study of blood T cells in healthy people across ages. In the study overall: About one barcoded TCR beta cDNA was captured per two T cells.

In germline, CDR1 is DFQATT, CDR2 SNEGSKA (reference sequence). Trimming cost V 3 bases and J 5 bases; bases outside gene matches: 9. The length of the CDR3 is 15 residues. Samples each yielded at least 5 micrograms of total RNA. Next came a second PCR, run for about 7 to 12 cycles, which used a sample-barcoded 5' primer along with a J-beta primer mix. The template-switch adaptor was a 5' adaptor with 12 random nucleotides. It tagged each cDNA molecule. TCRdb itself ran the 5' RACE reads through MiXCR, one entry per CDR3 protein. The table includes about 1.8 million distinct CDR3 sequences, around 50% detected once. Of note for this clonotype: What it recognizes is unknown.

General study points: PBMCs left unsorted prevented a conclusive naive versus antigen-experienced comparison.

The sequence was obtained from a woman in her forties in good health. Input material: blood. This chain joins TRBV20-1 and TRBJ2-1, with 8 bases that match TRBD2. CDR3: CSASVGRGENNEQFF. DNA for the CDR3: TGCAGTGCTAGCGTTGGGCGGGGGGAAAACAATGAGCAGTTCTTC.